The clone carrying this T cell receptor beta chain occurred a few times. The length of the CDR3 is 15 residues. CDR1 and CDR2 (germline): MNHEY, SMNVEV (reference sequence). V lost 7 bases, J lost 0 bases, and 15 bases lay in between. Recent acute infections and vaccinations were absent in the healthy HIV-negative adult donors. The authors divided CD4+ cells into CD45RA+ naive and CD45RA-negative memory subsets. TCRdb's table, derived via immunoSEQ multiplex PCR, lists solely in-frame clones and lacks some. The sample holds about 1 million clones; about 75% are singletons and the top ten take over 1.3%. The sample is drawn from a study of shared clonotypes between healthy human individuals. Study-wide background: Donor composition was two women and a few men, aged 18 to 49.

This sequence originates from a man between 18 and 35 years old in good health. The sample was memory CD4+ T cells sorted from blood. Subset of the sample: CD45RA-negative fraction. The V call is TRBV27, the J call TRBJ1-1, with D possibly matching TRBD1 (6 bases). The CDR3 bases are TGTGCCAGCATGGGGGCAGGGTCCATGAACACTGAAGCTTTCTTT. It is translated as CASMGAGSMNTEAFF.